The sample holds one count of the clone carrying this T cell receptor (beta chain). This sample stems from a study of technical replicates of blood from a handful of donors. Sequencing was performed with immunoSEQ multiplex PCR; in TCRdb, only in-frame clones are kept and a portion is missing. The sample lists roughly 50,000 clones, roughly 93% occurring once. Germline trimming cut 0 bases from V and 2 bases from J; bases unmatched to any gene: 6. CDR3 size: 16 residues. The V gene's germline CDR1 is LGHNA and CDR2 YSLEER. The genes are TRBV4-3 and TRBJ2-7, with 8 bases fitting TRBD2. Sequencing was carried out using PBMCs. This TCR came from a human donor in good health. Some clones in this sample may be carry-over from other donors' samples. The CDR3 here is CASSQDSSGGAYEQYF. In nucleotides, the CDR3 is TGCGCCAGCAGCCAAGATTCCAGCGGGGGAGCCTACGAGCAGTACTTC.